The rows below give T cell receptor beta chains drawn from one sample of a study of shared clonotypes between healthy human individuals. Sequencing used immunoSEQ multiplex PCR; TCRdb keeps in-frame clones, though not all of them. This sample has 1.5 million to 2.5 million clones, with about 95% found just once. The specimen sequenced was naive CD8+ T cells sorted from blood. These receptors all stem from a man aged 18 to 30 in good health. Both conserved end residues are part of each CDR3. D genes are given only for firm matches. Not every row has a clone size; where given, it reads once, few, many or a size class.

NA	TRBV5-1	TRBJ2-7	NA	CASSPKGGGPDWAYEQYF	TGCGCCAGCAGCCCTAAAGGGGGAGGGCCGGATTGGGCCTACGAGCAGTACTTC
once	TRBV7-6	TRBJ2-5	NA	CASSLAGGPRETQYF	TGTGCCAGCAGCTTAGCGGGGGGGCCGAGGGAGACCCAGTACTTC
NA	TRBV27	TRBJ1-2	NA	CASSDLGGGQIYGYTF	TGTGCCAGCAGTGACCTCGGCGGGGGGCAGATCTATGGCTACACCTTC
once	TRBV5-1	TRBJ2-7	NA	CASSLGPLYEQYF	TGCGCCAGCAGCTTGGGTCCCCTTTACGAGCAGTACTTC
NA	TRBV7-7	TRBJ2-1	NA	CASSSSESSYNEQFF	TGTGCTAGCAGCTCATCAGAGAGCTCCTACAATGAGCAGTTCTTC
NA	TRBV7-7	TRBJ2-3	NA	CASSLSALTDTQYF	TGTGCTAGCAGCTTATCCGCTCTCACAGATACGCAGTATTTT
NA	TRBV7-9	TRBJ2-1	TRBD2	CASSASSGEANEQFF	TGTGCCAGCAGCGCCTCTAGCGGGGAGGCGAATGAGCAGTTCTTC
NA	TRBV14	TRBJ2-7	NA	CASSLPTAPYEQYF	TGTGCCAGCAGCCTCCCGACAGCCCCCTACGAGCAGTACTTC
NA	TRBV7-8	TRBJ2-3	NA	CASSLAAGWEDTQYF	TGTGCCAGCAGCTTAGCGGCGGGGTGGGAGGATACGCAGTATTTT
NA	TRBV7-9	TRBJ2-5	TRBD1	CASSLWTGGFETQYF	TGTGCCAGCAGCTTGTGGACAGGGGGCTTTGAGACCCAGTACTTC
NA	TRBV7-9	TRBJ1-1	NA	CASSLESNEAFF	TGTGCCAGCAGCTTGGAAAGTAATGAAGCTTTCTTT
NA	TRBV27	TRBJ2-5	NA	CASSFISVEGEGETQYF	TGTGCCAGCAGTTTTATCTCGGTGGAGGGAGAGGGAGAGACCCAGTACTTC
NA	TRBV6-5	TRBJ2-1	NA	CASSYGTSNEQFF	TGTGCCAGCAGTTACGGGACTTCTAATGAGCAGTTCTTC
NA	TRBV28	TRBJ2-4	TRBD2	CASSERGVFGGIGKYF	TGTGCCAGCAGTGAGCGGGGGGTTTTTGGCGGAATAGGGAAGTACTTC
NA	TRBV5-6	TRBJ2-7	NA	CASSLEGGSYEQYF	TGTGCCAGCAGCTTGGAGGGGGGCTCCTACGAGCAGTACTTC
NA	TRBV5-1	TRBJ1-1	NA	CASSLLAAASMNTEAFF	TGCGCCAGCAGCTTGTTAGCGGCAGCATCTATGAACACTGAAGCTTTCTTT
NA	TRBV6-5	TRBJ1-6	NA	CASSETGLSPLHF	TGTGCCAGCAGTGAAACAGGGTTATCACCCCTCCACTTT
NA	TRBV2	TRBJ1-2	NA	CASSEGRLGGDGYTF	TGTGCCAGCAGTGAAGGACGGTTGGGCGGGGATGGCTACACCTTC
NA	TRBV9	TRBJ2-7	TRBD1	CASSLTGGGDEQYF	TGTGCCAGCAGCCTAACAGGGGGCGGGGACGAGCAGTACTTC
NA	TRBV7-8	TRBJ2-7	TRBD1	CASSYAAGGYYEQYF	TGTGCCAGCAGCTACGCGGCAGGGGGTTACTACGAGCAGTACTTC
NA	TRBV19	TRBJ2-3	NA	CASSGRTAVGTDTQYF	TGTGCCAGTAGTGGCAGGACCGCCGTGGGCACAGATACGCAGTATTTT
NA	TRBV7-8	TRBJ2-5	TRBD2	CASSLEASGAQETQYF	TGTGCCAGCAGCTTAGAGGCTAGCGGGGCCCAAGAGACCCAGTACTTC
NA	TRBV19	TRBJ1-6	NA	CASSIGGEDTLHF	TGTGCCAGTAGTATAGGGGGGGAGGACACCCTCCACTTT
NA	TRBV4-1	TRBJ2-1	TRBD2	CASSPEREALSSYNEQFF	TGCGCCAGCAGCCCGGAGCGGGAGGCCTTAAGTTCCTACAATGAGCAGTTCTTC
NA	TRBV6-6	TRBJ2-3	TRBD2	CAVGLAGGTDTQYF	TGTGCCGTTGGACTAGCGGGAGGCACAGATACGCAGTATTTT
NA	TRBV6-5	TRBJ2-2	TRBD2	CGWRLAGGNTGELFF	TGTGGCTGGAGACTAGCGGGAGGGAACACCGGGGAGCTGTTTTTT
NA	TRBV11-3	TRBJ2-7	NA	CASSLEGHDYEQYF	TGTGCCAGCAGCTTAGAGGGTCACGACTACGAGCAGTACTTC
NA	TRBV4-1	TRBJ1-2	NA	CASSHGTDTGYGYTF	TGCGCCAGCAGCCATGGGACGGACACGGGGTATGGCTACACCTTC
NA	TRBV6-5	TRBJ2-5	TRBD1	CASSLVRDRGRETQYF	TGTGCCAGCAGTTTAGTCCGGGACAGGGGGCGAGAGACCCAGTACTTC
NA	TRBV6-6	TRBJ1-6	TRBD1	CASSPTTGDNSPLHF	TGTGCCAGCAGCCCTACCACAGGGGATAATTCACCCCTCCACTTT
NA	TRBV4-3	TRBJ2-3	NA	CASSQDVGASTDTQYF	TGCGCCAGCAGCCAAGATGTGGGCGCCAGCACAGATACGCAGTATTTT
NA	TRBV6-5	TRBJ1-6	NA	CASSYQNNSPLHF	TGTGCCAGCAGTTACCAGAATAATTCACCCCTCCACTTT